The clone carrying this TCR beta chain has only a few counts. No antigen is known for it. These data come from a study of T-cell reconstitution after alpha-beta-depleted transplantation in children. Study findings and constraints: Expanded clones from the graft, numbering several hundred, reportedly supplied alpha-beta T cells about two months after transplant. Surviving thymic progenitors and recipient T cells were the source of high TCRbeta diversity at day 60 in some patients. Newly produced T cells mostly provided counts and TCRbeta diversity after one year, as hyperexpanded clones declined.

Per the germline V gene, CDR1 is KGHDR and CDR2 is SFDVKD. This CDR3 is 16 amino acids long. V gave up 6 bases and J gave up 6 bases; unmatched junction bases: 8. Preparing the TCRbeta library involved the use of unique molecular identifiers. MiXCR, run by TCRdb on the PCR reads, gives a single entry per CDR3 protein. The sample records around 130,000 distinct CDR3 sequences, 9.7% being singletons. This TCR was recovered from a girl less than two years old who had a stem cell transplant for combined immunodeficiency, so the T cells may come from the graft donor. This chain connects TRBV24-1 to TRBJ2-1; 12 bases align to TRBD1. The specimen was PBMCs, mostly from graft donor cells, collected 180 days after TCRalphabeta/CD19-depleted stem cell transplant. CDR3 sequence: CATSSPGQGAPNEQFF. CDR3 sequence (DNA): TGTGCCACCAGTTCACCGGGACAGGGGGCCCCCAATGAGCAGTTCTTC.